This is a list of T cell receptor beta chains from one sample in a study of blood T cell repertoires in COVID-19. Sequenced by immunoSEQ multiplex PCR; TCRdb stores in-frame clones only, minus some. Seen here are around 98,000 clones, about 80% observed once, and the top ten hold roughly 11%. What was sequenced was peripheral blood. These receptors came from a man between 65 and 80 years old with active or convalescent COVID-19. CDR3s include the opening cysteine and the closing phenylalanine or tryptophan.

v_gene | CDR3aa
TRBV27 | CASRYSGQSYYGYTF
TRBV21-1 | CASILGEVRNEQFF
TRBV3-1/TRBV3-2 | CASSTQGHFVDTQYF
TRBV6-5 | CASGEPGGELFF
TRBV10-3 | CAISSWDRSNYGYTF
TRBV7-2 | CASSSPRTSGGGETQYF
TRBV5-6 | CASSSSDYGYTF
TRBV12-3/TRBV12-4 | CASSLGTGIGYTF
TRBV6-4 | CASSDIAGSLLCDYEQYF
TRBV6-1 | CASSEAPGLLYNEQFF
TRBV11-3 | CASSPLRTTGELFF
TRBV7-7 | CASKQNTEAFF
TRBV5-4 | CASSTYLAGGTYEQYF
TRBV7-6 | CASSFQAGFGNTIYF
TRBV10-2 | CASRPSGASYEQYF
TRBV19 | CASVGQGATEAFF
TRBV30 | CAWSVRRGYEQYF
TRBV19 | CASSLLAGAEGANVLTF
TRBV13 | CASSSRGRYNSPLHF
TRBV5-1 | CASFGGGNQPQHF
TRBV2 | CASSESGTGIETQYF
TRBV5-1 | CASSVPSGGNTGELFF
TRBV15 | CATSSPDPGTGVRNEQFF
TRBV27 | CASSPPNRAGQPQHF
TRBV7-2 | CASSFGGYSPTDTQYF
TRBV12-3/TRBV12-4 | CASSPTGEYGYTF
TRBV4-1 | CASSQEGATSAYNEQFF
TRBV3-1/TRBV3-2 | CASSQDTLARNEQFF
TRBV2 | CASSDGRGRGTDTQYF
TRBV5-4 | CASSLDGAEQFF
TRBV2 | CASRMSQVNYGYTF
TRBV2 | CASSEGHVNSPLHF
TRBV19 | CASSIGQLGGETQYF
TRBV4-1 | CASSQAGQQYGYTF
TRBV30 | CAWSVGGLDTQYF
TRBV7-2 | CASSSGLAGGVGDTQYF
TRBV30 | CASDRGTGNTIYF
TRBV6-1 | CASSEGGQKQPQHF
TRBV28 | CASNVAGGRDTQYF
TRBV6-2/TRBV6-3 | CASSRQGYEQFF